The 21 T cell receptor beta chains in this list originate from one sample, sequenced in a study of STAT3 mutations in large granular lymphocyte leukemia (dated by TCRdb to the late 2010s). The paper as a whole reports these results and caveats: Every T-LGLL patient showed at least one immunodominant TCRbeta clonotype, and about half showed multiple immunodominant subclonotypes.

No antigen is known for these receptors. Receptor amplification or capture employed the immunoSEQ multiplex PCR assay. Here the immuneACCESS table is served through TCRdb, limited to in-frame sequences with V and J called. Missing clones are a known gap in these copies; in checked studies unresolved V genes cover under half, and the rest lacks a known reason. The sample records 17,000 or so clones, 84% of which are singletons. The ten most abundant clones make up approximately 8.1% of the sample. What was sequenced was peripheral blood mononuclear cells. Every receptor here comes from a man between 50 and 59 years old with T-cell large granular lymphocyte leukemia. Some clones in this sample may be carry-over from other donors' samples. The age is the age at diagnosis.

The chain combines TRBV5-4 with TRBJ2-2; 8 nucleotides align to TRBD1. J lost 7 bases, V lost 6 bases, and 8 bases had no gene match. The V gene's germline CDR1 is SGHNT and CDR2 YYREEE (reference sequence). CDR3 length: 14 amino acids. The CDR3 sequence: CASNRGNGNGELFF. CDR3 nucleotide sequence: TGTGCCAGCAACAGGGGGAACGGGAACGGGGAGCTGTTTTTT. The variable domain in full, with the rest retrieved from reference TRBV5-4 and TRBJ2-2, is ETGVTQSPTHLIKTRGQQVTLRCSSQSGHNTVSWYQQALGQGPQFIFQYYREEENGRGNFPPRFSGLQFPNYSSELNVNALELDDSALYLCASNRGNGNGELFFGEGSRLTVL.

The CDR3 DNA reads as TGTGCCATCAGTGACGATAGCGGGGGGAACACCGGGGAGCTGTTTTTT. This encodes CAISDDSGGNTGELFF. The rearrangement links TRBV10-3 to TRBJ2-2, with 9 bases lining up with TRBD2. Unmatched junction bases numbered 3, after V lost 3 bases and J lost 1 base. The CDR3 covers 16 residues. Germline CDR1 and CDR2: ENHRY and SYGVKD.

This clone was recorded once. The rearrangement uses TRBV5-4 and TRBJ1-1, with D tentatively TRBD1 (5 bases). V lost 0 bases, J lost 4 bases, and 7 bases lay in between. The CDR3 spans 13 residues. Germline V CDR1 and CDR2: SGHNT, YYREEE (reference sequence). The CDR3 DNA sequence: TGTGCCAGCAGCTTGGACGGGGGCACTGAAGCTTTCTTT. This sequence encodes CASSLDGGTEAFF.

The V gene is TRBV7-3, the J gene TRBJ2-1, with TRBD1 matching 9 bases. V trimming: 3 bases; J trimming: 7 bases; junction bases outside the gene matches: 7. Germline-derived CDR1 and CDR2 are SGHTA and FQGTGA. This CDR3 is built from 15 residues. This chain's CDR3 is CASSLGQGPMNEQFF. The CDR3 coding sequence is TGTGCCAGCAGCTTGGGACAGGGCCCTATGAATGAGCAGTTCTTC.

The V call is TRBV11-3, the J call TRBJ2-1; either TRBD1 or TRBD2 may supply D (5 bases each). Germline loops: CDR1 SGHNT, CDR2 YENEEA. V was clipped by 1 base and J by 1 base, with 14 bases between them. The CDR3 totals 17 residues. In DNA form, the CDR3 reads TGTGCCAGCAGCTTAGGTCTCTCTGGGGGTTCCTACAATGAGCAGTTCTTC. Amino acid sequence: CASSLGLSGGSYNEQFF.

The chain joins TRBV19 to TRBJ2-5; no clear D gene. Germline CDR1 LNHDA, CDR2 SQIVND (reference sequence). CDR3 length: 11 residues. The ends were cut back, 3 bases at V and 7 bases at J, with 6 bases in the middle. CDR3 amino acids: CASSMERTQYF. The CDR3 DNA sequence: TGTGCCAGTAGTATGGAAAGGACCCAGTACTTC. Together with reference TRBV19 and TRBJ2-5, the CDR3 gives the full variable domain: DGGITQSPKYLFRKEGQNVTLSCEQNLNHDAMYWYRQDPGQGLRLIYYSQIVNDFQKGDIAEGYSVSREKKESFPLTVTSAQKNPTAFYLCASSMERTQYFGPGTRLLVL.

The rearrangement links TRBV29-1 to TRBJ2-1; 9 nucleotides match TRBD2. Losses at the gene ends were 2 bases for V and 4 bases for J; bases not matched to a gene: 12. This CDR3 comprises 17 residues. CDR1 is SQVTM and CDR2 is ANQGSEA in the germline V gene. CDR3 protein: CSVETFLETSGYNEQFF. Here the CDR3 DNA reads TGCAGCGTTGAAACTTTCCTGGAGACTAGCGGTTACAATGAGCAGTTCTTC.

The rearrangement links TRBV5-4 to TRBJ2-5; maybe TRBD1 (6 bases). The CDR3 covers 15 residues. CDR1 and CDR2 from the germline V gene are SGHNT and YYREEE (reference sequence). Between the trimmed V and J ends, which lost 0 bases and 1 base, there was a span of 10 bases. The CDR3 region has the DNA TGTGCCAGCAGCTTGGATGGACAGCTCCAAGAGACCCAGTACTTC. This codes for CASSLDGQLQETQYF.

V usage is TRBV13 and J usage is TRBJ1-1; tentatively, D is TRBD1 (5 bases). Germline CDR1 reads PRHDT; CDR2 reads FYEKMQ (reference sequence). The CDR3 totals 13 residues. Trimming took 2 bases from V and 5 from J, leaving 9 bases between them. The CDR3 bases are TGTGCCAGCAGCTTATGGCAGGGAACTGAAGCTTTCTTT. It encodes CASSLWQGTEAFF.

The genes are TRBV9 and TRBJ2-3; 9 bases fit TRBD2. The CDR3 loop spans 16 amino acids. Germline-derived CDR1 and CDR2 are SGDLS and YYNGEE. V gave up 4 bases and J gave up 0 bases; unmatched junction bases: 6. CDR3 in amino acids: CASSPRLAASTDTQYF. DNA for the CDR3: TGTGCCAGCAGCCCCCGACTAGCGGCCAGCACAGATACGCAGTATTTT.

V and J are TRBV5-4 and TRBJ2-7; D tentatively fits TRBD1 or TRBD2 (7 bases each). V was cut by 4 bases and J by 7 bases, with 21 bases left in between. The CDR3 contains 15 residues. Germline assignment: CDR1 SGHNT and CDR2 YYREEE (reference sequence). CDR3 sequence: CASSLEPQAGQEQYF. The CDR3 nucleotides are TGTGCCAGCAGCCTCGAACCTCAAGCGGGACAGGAGCAGTACTTC.

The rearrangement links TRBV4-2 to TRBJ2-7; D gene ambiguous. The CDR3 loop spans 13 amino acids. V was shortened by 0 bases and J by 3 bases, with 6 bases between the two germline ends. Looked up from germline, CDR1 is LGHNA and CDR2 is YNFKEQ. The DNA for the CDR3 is TGTGCCAGCAGCCAAGAGGCTGGCTACGAGCAGTACTTC. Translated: CASSQEAGYEQYF.

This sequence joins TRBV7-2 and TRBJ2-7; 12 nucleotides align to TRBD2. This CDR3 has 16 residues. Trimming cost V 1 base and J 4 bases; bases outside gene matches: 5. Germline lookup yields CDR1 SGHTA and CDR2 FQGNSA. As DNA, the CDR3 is TGTGCCAGCAGCTTAGGCCCTAGCGGGGGGGCGTACGAGCAGTACTTC. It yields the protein CASSLGPSGGAYEQYF.

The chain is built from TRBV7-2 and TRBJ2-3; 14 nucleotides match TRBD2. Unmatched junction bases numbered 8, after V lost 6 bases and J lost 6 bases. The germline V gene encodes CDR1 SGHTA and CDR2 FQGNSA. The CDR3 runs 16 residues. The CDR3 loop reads CASRAPGLAGVDTQYF. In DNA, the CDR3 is TGTGCCAGCAGGGCGCCGGGACTAGCGGGAGTTGATACGCAGTATTTT.

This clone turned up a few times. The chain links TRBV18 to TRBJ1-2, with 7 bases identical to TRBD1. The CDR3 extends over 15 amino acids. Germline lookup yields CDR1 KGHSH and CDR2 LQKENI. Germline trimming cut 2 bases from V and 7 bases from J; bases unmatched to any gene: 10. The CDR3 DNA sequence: TGTGCCAGCTCACCAGATCAGGGGGGTAGGGCTGGCTACACCTTC. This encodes CASSPDQGGRAGYTF.

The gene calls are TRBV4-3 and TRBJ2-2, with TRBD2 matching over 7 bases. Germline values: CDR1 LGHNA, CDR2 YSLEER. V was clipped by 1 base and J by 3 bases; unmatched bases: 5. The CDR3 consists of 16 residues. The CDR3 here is CASSQGQRDYTGELFF. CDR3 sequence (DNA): TGCGCCAGCAGCCAAGGGCAGCGGGACTACACCGGGGAGCTGTTTTTT.

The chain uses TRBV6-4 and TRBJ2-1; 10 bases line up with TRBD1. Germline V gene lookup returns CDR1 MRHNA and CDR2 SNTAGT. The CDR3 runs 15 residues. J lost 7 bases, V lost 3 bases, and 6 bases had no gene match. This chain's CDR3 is CASSDETGGGNEQFF. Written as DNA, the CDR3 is TGTGCCAGCAGTGATGAGACAGGGGGCGGGAATGAGCAGTTCTTC.

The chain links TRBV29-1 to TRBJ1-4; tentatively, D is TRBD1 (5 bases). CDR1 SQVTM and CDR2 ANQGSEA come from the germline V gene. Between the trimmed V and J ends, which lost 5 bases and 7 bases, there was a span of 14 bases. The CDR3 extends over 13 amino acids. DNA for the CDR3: TGCAGCGTTACGACAGTATCTTCTGAAAAACTGTTTTTT. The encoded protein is CSVTTVSSEKLFF.

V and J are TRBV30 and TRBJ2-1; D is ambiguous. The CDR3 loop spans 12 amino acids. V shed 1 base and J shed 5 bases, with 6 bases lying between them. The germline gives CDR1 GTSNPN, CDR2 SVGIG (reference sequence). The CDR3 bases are TGTGCCTGGAGTGATGGAAACAATGAGCAGTTCTTC. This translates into CAWSDGNNEQFF.

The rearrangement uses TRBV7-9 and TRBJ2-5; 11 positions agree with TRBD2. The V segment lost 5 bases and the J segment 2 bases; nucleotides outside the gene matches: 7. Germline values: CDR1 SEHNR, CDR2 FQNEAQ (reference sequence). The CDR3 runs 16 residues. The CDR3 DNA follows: TGTGCCAGCAGCCGACGGGGGACTAGCGGACAAGAGACCCAGTACTTC. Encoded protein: CASSRRGTSGQETQYF. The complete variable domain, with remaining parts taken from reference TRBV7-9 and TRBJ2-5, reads DTGVSQNPRHKITKRGQNVTFRCDPISEHNRLYWYRQTLGQGPEFLTYFQNEAQLEKSRLLSDRFSAERPKGSFSTLEIQRTEQGDSAMYLCASSRRGTSGQETQYFGPGTRLLVL.

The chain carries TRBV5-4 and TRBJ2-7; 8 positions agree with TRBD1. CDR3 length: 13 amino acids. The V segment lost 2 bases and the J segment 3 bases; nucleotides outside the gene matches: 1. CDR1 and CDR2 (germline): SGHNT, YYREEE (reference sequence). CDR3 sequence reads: CASSLTGGYEQYF. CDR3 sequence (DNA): TGTGCCAGCAGCTTAACAGGGGGCTACGAGCAGTACTTC.